This TCR beta chain emerged from a study of early T cells in non-severe SARS-CoV-2 infection. Study findings and constraints: VDJdb-based annotation leaned toward anti-spike CD8 responses and missed private and CD4 specificities.

From the 5' RACE reads, TCRdb called clonotypes with MiXCR, one entry per CDR3 protein. The table records more than 95,000 distinct CDR3 sequences, roughly 17% of them present only once. A few counts support this clonotype. Antigen: not known. This CDR3 has 17 residues. V gene TRBV12-2 combines with J gene TRBJ2-5; TRBD1 is taken as the D call from the table, unchecked against the DNA. TRBV12-2 has pseudogene status. This receptor was obtained from an adult who was a healthcare worker with PCR-confirmed SARS-CoV-2 infection or an uninfected control (not recorded which). Specimen: whole blood. The CDR3 DNA reads as TGTGCAAGTCGCTTAGCTATTTTGGGGGAGTTGATCGAGACCCAGTACTTC. This sequence encodes CASRLAILGELIETQYF.